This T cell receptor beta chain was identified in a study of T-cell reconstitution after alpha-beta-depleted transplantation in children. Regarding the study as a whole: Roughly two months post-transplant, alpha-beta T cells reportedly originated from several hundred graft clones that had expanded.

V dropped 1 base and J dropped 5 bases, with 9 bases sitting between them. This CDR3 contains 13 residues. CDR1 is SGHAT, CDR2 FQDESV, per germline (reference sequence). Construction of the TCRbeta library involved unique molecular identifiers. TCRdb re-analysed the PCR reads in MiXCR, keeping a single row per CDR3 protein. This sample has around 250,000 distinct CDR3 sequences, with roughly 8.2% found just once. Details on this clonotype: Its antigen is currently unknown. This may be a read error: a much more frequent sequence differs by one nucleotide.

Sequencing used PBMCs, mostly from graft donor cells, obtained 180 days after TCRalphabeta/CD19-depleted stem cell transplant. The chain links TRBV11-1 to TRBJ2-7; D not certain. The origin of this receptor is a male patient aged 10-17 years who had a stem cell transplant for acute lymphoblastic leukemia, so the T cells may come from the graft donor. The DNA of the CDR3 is TGTGCCAGCAGCTTAGAAGCGTCCCACGAGCAGTACTTC. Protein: CASSLEASHEQYF.